This T cell receptor beta chain originates from a study of blood T cell repertoires in COVID-19. As for the study in general: In each case, the material was cDNA or gDNA derived from T cells, B-cell-depleted T cells, or PBMCs.

In the authors' workflow: Amplifying reference gene primers gave estimates of nucleated cell counts. Clones were read by immunoSEQ multiplex PCR, and TCRdb kept only the in-frame ones, dropping some. V, J and clone size are taken as reported in that table, and D and trimming were inferred from the DNA itself. The table includes around 27,000 clones, roughly 84% detected once. CDR1 and CDR2 from the germline V gene are LNHDA and SQIVND (reference sequence). The trim removed 6 bases at V and 3 bases at J, leaving 5 bases unmatched. This CDR3 comprises 13 residues. The gene calls are TRBV19 and TRBJ2-7; 7 nucleotides align to TRBD1. The sample was peripheral blood. The sequence was obtained from a human donor in a cohort sampled during active COVID-19. DNA for the CDR3: TGTGCCAGTAGCCCGGGACAGCTCTACGAGCAGTACTTC. Protein product: CASSPGQLYEQYF.